This TCR beta chain was documented in a study of CD8+CD57+ T cells in acquired aplastic anemia. At the level of the study: DNA recovered from sorted CD4+ and CD8+ cells had a mean of about 3.5 ug.

By flow cytometry, patients selected for sequencing had shown an expansion of CD8+CD57+ cells. This CDR3 spans 15 amino acids. Germline CDR1 SEHNR, CDR2 FQNEAQ (reference sequence). The trim removed 5 bases at V and 1 base at J, leaving 7 bases unmatched. Investigators profiled TCR beta VDJ and CDR3 from genomic DNA template. TCRdb processed the reads anew with MiXCR; each CDR3 protein has one entry. The table has approximately 260,000 distinct CDR3 sequences, about 80% seen once; the top ten hold approximately 40%. This clonotype was sampled from a human donor with aplastic anemia. The V gene is TRBV7-9, the J gene TRBJ1-1; 7 positions agree with TRBD1. Sequenced material: sorted CD4+, CD8+, or CD8+CD57+ T cells (not recorded which) from PBMCs. The CDR3 spells CASSDPGTANTEAFF. CDR3 coding DNA: TGTGCCAGCAGCGATCCCGGGACAGCGAACACTGAAGCTTTCTTT.